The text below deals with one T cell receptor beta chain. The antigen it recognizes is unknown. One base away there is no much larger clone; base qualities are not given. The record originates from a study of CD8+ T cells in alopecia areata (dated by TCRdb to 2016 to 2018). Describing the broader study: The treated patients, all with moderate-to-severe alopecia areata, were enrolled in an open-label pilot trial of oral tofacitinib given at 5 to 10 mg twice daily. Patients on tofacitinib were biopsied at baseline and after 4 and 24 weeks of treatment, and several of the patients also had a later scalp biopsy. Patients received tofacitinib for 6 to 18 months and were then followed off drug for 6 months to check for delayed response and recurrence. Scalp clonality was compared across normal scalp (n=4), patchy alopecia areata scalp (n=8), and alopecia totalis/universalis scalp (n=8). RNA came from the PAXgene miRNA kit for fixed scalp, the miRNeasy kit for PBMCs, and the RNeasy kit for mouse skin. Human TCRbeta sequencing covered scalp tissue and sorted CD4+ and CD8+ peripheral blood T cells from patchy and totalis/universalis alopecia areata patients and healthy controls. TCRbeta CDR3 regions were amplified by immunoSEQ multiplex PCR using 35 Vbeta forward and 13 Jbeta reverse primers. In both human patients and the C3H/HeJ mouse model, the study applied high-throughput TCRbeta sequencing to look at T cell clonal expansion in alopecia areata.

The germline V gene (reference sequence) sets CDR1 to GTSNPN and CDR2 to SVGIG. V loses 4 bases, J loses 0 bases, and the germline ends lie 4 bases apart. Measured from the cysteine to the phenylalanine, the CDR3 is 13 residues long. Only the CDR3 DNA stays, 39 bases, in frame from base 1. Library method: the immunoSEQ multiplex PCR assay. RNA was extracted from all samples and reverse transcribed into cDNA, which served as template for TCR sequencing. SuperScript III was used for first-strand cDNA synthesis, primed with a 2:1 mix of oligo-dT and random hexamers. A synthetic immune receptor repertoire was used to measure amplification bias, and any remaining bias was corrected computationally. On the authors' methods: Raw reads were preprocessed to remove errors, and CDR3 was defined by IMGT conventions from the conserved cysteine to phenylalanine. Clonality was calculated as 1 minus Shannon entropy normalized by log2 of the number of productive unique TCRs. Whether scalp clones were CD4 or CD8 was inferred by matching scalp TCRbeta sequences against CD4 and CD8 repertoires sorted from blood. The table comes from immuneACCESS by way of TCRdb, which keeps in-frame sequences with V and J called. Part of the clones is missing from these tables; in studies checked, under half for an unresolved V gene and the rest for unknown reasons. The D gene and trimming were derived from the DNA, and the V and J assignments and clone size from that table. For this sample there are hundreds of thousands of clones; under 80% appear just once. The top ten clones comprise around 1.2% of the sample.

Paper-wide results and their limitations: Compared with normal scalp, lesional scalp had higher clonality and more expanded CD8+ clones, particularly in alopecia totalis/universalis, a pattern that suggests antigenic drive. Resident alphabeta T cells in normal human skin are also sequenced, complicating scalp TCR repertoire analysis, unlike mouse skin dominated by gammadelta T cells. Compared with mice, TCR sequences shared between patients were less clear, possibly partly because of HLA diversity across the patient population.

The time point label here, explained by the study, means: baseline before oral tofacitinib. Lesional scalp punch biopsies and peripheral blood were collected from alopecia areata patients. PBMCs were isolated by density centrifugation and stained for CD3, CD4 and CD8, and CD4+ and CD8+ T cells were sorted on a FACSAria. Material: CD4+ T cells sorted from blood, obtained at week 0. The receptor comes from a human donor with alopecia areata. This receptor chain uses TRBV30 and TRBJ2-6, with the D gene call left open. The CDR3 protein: CAWKGSGANVLTF. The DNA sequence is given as TGTGCCTGGAAGGGCTCTGGGGCCAACGTCCTGACTTTC.